One and the same sample provided the 8 T cell receptor beta chains below, sequenced in a study of T cells in Graves' hyperthyroidism and ophthalmopathy. From RNA transcripts, TCR beta CDR3 regions were amplified. An initial round of RT-PCR targeting the TCR CDR3 relied on the HTBI primer set. TCRdb independently ran MiXCR on the multiplex PCR reads; one entry per CDR3 protein. This table has fewer than 600,000 distinct CDR3 sequences, 14% appearing once. The sequencing sample was made of blood. The receptors stem from a woman aged 40 to 49 with Graves' hyperthyroidism.

The chain has TRBV5-6 and TRBJ1-1; D is ambiguous. The CDR3 runs 14 residues. Germline CDR1 reads SGHDT; CDR2 reads YYEEEE. Trimming pared 0 bases from V and 4 bases from J, leaving 10 bases between. CDR3 amino acids: CASSLERDGTEAFF. Here the CDR3 DNA reads TGTGCCAGCAGCTTGGAAAGAGACGGCACTGAAGCTTTCTTT.

This clonotype was detected many times. The gene calls are TRBV28 and TRBJ2-7, with a possible D match to TRBD1 (6 bases). The CDR3 is made up of 14 amino acids. Germline values: CDR1 MDHEN, CDR2 SYDVKM. The ends were cut back, 6 bases at V and 5 bases at J, with 17 bases in the middle. The CDR3 protein is CASRSRTVSNEQYF. CDR3 sequence (DNA): TGTGCCAGCAGATCTAGGACAGTATCCAACGAGCAGTACTTC. The variable domain in full, with the rest retrieved from reference TRBV28 and TRBJ2-7, is DVKVTQSSRYLVKRTGEKVFLECVQDMDHENMFWYRQDPGLGLRLIYFSYDVKMKEKGDIPEGYSVSREKKERFSLILESASTNQTSMYLCASRSRTVSNEQYFGPGTRLTVT.

This clonotype appeared many times. The chain employs TRBV28 and TRBJ2-3; TRBD2 is a possible D gene (5 bases). Looked up from germline, CDR1 is MDHEN and CDR2 is SYDVKM. The CDR3 covers 13 residues. Between the trimmed V and J ends, which lost 3 bases and 10 bases, there was a span of 14 bases. In DNA, the CDR3 is TGTGCCAGCAGTTTGGGTGGACCGAGGGCGCAGTATTTT. Protein sequence: CASSLGGPRAQYF. The full variable domain, with the rest looked up from reference TRBV28 and TRBJ2-3, is DVKVTQSSRYLVKRTGEKVFLECVQDMDHENMFWYRQDPGLGLRLIYFSYDVKMKEKGDIPEGYSVSREKKERFSLILESASTNQTSMYLCASSLGGPRAQYFGPGTRLTVL.

This clonotype came up many times. The chain is built from TRBV2 and TRBJ2-7; D may be TRBD2 (6 bases). Deletions cut 8 bases from V and 6 bases from J, with 20 bases between. This CDR3 comprises 14 residues. Germline V gene data show CDR1 as SNHLY and CDR2 as FYNNEI. CDR3 protein: CASCRDSPSPEQYF. DNA for the CDR3: TGTGCCAGCTGCAGGGACTCCCCTTCTCCCGAGCAGTACTTC.

This clonotype has a count of ten or more. This sequence joins TRBV6-1 and TRBJ2-1, with a tentative D call TRBD1 (5 bases). This CDR3 has 15 amino acids. V lost 5 bases to trimming and J lost 4 bases, with 15 bases between them. CDR1 is MNHNS, CDR2 SASEGT, per germline. This chain's CDR3 is CASSPGPLGYNEQFF. In DNA form, the CDR3 reads TGTGCCAGCAGTCCAGGGCCCCTGGGATACAATGAGCAGTTCTTC.

This clonotype showed up just a few times. The CDR3 ends on some other residue instead of the conserved phenylalanine or tryptophan, so this is likely a read error. The CDR3 nucleotides are TGTGCCAGCAGTTCGATCCTAGCACAGTCCTACGAGCAGTACTCC. Residues: CASSSILAQSYEQYS. The chain employs TRBV6-5 and TRBJ2-7; the D gene is possibly TRBD2 (5 bases). With 4 bases removed from V and 1 base from J, the gap between germline ends came to 14 bases. CDR1 is MNHEY and CDR2 is SVGAGI in the germline V gene. The CDR3 has 15 amino acids.

In this sample, this clonotype turned up many times. The V call is TRBV20-1, the J call TRBJ2-7; tentative D call: TRBD2 (6 bases). The V and J ends lost 4 bases and 3 bases respectively, with 10 bases between them. Germline loops: CDR1 DFQATT, CDR2 SNEGSKA (reference sequence). The CDR3 loop spans 12 amino acids. The CDR3 protein is CSATGTFYEQYF. The CDR3 nucleotides are TGCAGTGCTACTGGGACTTTCTACGAGCAGTACTTC.

This sequence joins TRBV5-1 and TRBJ2-2; 7 positions agree with TRBD1. There are 15 residues in the CDR3. V was clipped by 0 bases and J by 6 bases; unmatched bases: 5. From germline, CDR1 is SGHRS and CDR2 YFSETQ. The CDR3 region is CASSLAGTDAGELFF. The CDR3 DNA sequence: TGCGCCAGCAGCTTGGCCGGGACAGATGCCGGGGAGCTGTTTTTT.